The entry that follows covers one T cell receptor beta chain sequence. These data come from a study of blood T cell repertoires in COVID-19. Background on the study: The origin of the acute and convalescent COVID-19 samples was the United States, Italy and Spain.

Study processing details: Amplified reference gene primers provided the basis for estimating nucleated cell counts. Libraries were prepared by immunoSEQ multiplex PCR; TCRdb keeps only in-frame clonotypes and omits some of them. Clone size and the V and J calls come from that table; the DNA yielded D and trimming. The table shows about 240,000 clones, with around 80% occurring only once. V lost 5 bases to trimming and J lost 2 bases; unmatched junction nucleotides: 5. Germline V CDR1 and CDR2: KGHSH, LQKENI. This CDR3 comprises 15 residues. The specimen sequenced was peripheral blood. The sequence was collected from a woman aged 18-29 years with acute or convalescent COVID-19. The chain recombines TRBV18 with TRBJ1-2; 10 bases are shared with TRBD1. CDR3 in DNA: TGTGCCAGCTCAACAGGGACAGGGGACAACTATGGCTACACCTTC. Translating gives CASSTGTGDNYGYTF.